The rows below give T cell receptor beta chains drawn from one sample of a study of cytomegalovirus exposure and HLA in healthy donors. Clones were sequenced by immunoSEQ multiplex PCR, and TCRdb holds only the in-frame ones, with some missing. In all, the sample yields approximately 110,000 clones. What was sequenced was PBMCs. The source is a man aged 50 or older in good health and CMV-seronegative. Each CDR3 is given with its conserved first and last residue. A D gene is named only where the DNA matches it firmly.

TRBJ1-1	TRBV9	.	CASSVAGLNTEAFF	TGTGCCAGCAGCGTAGCGGGTTTGAACACTGAAGCTTTCTTT
TRBJ1-1	TRBV29-1	.	CSVEDYEGAFF	TGCAGCGTTGAAGATTATGAGGGAGCTTTCTTT
TRBJ2-2	TRBV19	TRBD2	CASSPRLAGGTGELFF	TGTGCCAGTAGTCCAAGACTAGCGGGGGGTACCGGGGAGCTGTTTTTT
TRBJ2-5	TRBV7-9	TRBD1	CASSRDRERVWEQYF	TGTGCCAGCAGCCGGGACAGGGAAAGAGTGTGGGAGCAGTACTTC
TRBJ2-5	TRBV12-5	TRBD2	CASAISGGISGETQYF	TGTGCTAGTGCGATTAGCGGGGGCATAAGTGGAGAGACCCAGTACTTC
TRBJ2-2	TRBV7-6	.	CATRVRANTGELFF	TGTGCCACCCGTGTCCGTGCGAACACCGGGGAGCTGTTTTTT
TRBJ1-6	TRBV5-6	TRBD1	CASHRQGGSPLHF	TGTGCCAGCCATCGACAGGGAGGATCACCCCTCCACTTT
TRBJ2-3	TRBV9	TRBD2	CASSLRELDTQYF	TGTGCCAGCAGCCTGCGGGAGCTAGATACGCAGTATTTT
TRBJ2-5	TRBV5-1	TRBD2	CASSLAGLAGGETQYF	TGCGCCAGCAGCTTGGCGGGACTAGCGGGGGGCGAGACCCAGTACTTC
TRBJ2-7	TRBV14	.	CASSQDAGSNVRQYF	TGTGCCAGCAGCCAAGATGCGGGGAGTAATGTGAGGCAGTACTTC
TRBJ1-1	TRBV7-6	.	CASSRGTHTEAFF	TGTGCCAGCAGCCGGGGGACTCACACTGAAGCTTTCTTT
TRBJ2-2	TRBV11-1	TRBD2	CASSLRLADYTGELFF	TGTGCCAGCAGCTTGCGACTAGCGGATTACACCGGGGAGCTGTTTTTT
TRBJ1-1	TRBV11-3	.	CASSLFRNTEAFF	TGTGCCAGCAGCTTATTCCGTAACACTGAAGCTTTCTTT
TRBJ2-3	TRBV5-1	TRBD2	CASSLDRLAGGGDTQYF	TGCGCCAGCAGCTTGGATCGACTAGCGGGAGGTGGAGATACGCAGTATTTT
TRBJ2-1	TRBV9	.	CASSSGVEQFF	TGTGCCAGCAGCTCGGGGGTCGAGCAGTTCTTC
TRBJ1-2	TRBV5-4	TRBD1	CASSLGQGARGYTF	TGTGCCAGCAGCTTGGGGCAGGGGGCTCGCGGCTACACCTTC